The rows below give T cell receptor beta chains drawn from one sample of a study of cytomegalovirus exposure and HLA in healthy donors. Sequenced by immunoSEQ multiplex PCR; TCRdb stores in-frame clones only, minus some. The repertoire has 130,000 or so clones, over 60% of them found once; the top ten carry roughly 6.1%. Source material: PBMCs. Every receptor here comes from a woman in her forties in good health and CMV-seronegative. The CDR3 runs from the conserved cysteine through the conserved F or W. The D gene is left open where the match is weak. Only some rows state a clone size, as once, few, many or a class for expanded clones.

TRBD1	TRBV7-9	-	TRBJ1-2	TGTGCCAGCAGCCCGGGGGCAGGGGGAGCGTTTGAGGGCTACACCTTC	CASSPGAGGAFEGYTF
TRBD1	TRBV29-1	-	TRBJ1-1	TGCAGCGCTCAGACAGGGGGGGACACTGAAGCTTTCTTT	CSAQTGGDTEAFF
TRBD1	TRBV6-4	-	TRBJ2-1	TGTGCCAGCAGTGAAGACAGGGGGCTCTACAATGAGCAGTTCTTC	CASSEDRGLYNEQFF
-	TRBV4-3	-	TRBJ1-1	TGCGCCAGCAGCCAAGAGCCCCTGCGGGGGAACACTGAAGCTTTCTTT	CASSQEPLRGNTEAFF
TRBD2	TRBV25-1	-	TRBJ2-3	TGTGCCAGCAGTGAACTAGCGGGAGGGGGGGATACGCAGTATTTT	CASSELAGGGDTQYF
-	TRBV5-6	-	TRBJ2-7	TGTGCCAGCAGCTTGGCGTCCCATACGCGGGACCCCTACGAGCAGTACTTC	CASSLASHTRDPYEQYF
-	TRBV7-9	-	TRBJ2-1	TGTGCCAGCAGCTTAATGGAAGCAGGTGAGCAGTTCTTC	CASSLMEAGEQFF
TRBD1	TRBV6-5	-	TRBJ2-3	TGTGCCAGTAAGACAGGGAGAGTGGCAGATACGCAGTATTTT	CASKTGRVADTQYF
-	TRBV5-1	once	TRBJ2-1	TGCGCCAGCAGCTTTTTAGACTCCTACAATGAGCAGTTCTTC	CASSFLDSYNEQFF
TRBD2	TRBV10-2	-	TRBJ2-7	TGCGCCACTCCGCCCGGGAGGTACTACGAGCAGTACTTC	CATPPGRYYEQYF
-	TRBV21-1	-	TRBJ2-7	TGTGCCAGCAGCGCCCGGGACAGCCAAGATGAGCAGTACTTC	CASSARDSQDEQYF
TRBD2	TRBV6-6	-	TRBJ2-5	TGTGCCAGCAGTTACACGGGAGGGGTGTACCAAGAGACCCAGTACTTC	CASSYTGGVYQETQYF
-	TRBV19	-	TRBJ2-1	TGTGCCAGTAGGGGGGGACAGCGGAATGAGCAGTTCTTC	CASRGGQRNEQFF
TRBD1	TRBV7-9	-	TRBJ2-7	TGTGCCAGCAGCTTAACGGGCTTGGACAGGGCCTACGAGCAGTACTTC	CASSLTGLDRAYEQYF
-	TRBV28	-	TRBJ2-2	TGTGCCAGCAGTCTTCAGGGCGGGGAGCTGTTTTTT	CASSLQGGELFF
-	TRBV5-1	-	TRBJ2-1	TGCGCCAGCAGCACGGGTCGGCCTATTTACAATGAGCAGTTCTTC	CASSTGRPIYNEQFF
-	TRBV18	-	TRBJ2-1	TGTGCCAGCTCACCCCAGGGTTACAATGAGCAGTTCTTC	CASSPQGYNEQFF
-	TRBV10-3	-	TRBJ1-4	TGTGCCACCCGGGGGGGGCGAGAGGGTATAAACGAAAAACTGTTTTTT	CATRGGREGINEKLFF
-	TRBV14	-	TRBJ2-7	TGTGCCAGCAGCCAAGAAACCCAGCGGTTCTCCTACGAGCAGTACTTC	CASSQETQRFSYEQYF
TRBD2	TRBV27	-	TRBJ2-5	TGTGCCAGCAGTTCTCCGTTACTACTAGCGGGAGTAATGACCCAGTACTTC	CASSSPLLLAGVMTQYF
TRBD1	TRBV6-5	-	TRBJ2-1	TGTGCCAGCAGTTACCCAGGGGGCGCGCGTCCCAATGAGCAGTTCTTC	CASSYPGGARPNEQFF
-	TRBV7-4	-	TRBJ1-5	TGTGCCAGCAGCCAGGGACATTACAATCAGCCCCAGCATTTT	CASSQGHYNQPQHF
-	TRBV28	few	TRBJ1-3	TGTGCCAGCAGCTCAACAGGCACTGGAAACACCATATATTTT	CASSSTGTGNTIYF
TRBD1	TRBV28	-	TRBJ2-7	TGTGCCAGCAGTTTATTAGACAGGGGGCGTGGAGAGCAGTACTTC	CASSLLDRGRGEQYF
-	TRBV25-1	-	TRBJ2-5	TGTGCCAGCAGTGAATACAGGGGTGGCGAGACCCAGTACTTC	CASSEYRGGETQYF
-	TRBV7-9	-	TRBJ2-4	TGTGCCAGCAGCCAGGTGACAGCCAAAAACATTCAGTACTTC	CASSQVTAKNIQYF